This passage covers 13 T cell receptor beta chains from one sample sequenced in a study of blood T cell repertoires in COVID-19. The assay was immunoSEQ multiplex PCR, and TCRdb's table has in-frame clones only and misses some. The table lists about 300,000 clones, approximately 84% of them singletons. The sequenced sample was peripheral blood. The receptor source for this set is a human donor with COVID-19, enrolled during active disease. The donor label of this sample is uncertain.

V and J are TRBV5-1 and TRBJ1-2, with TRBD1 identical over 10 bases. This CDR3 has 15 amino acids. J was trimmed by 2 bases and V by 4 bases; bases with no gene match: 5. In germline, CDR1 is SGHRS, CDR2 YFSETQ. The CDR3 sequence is CASSPTGGPNYGYTF. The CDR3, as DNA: TGCGCCAGCAGCCCGACAGGGGGCCCCAACTATGGCTACACCTTC.

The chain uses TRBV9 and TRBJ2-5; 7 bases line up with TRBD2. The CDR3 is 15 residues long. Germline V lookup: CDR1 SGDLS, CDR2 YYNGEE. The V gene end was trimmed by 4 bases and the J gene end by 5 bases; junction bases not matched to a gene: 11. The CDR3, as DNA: TGTGCCAGCAGCCCACGGGGAGGGGAGCTTGAGACCCAGTACTTC. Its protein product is CASSPRGGELETQYF.

The CDR3 DNA sequence: TGTGCCAGTAGTATACCGGGACTAGCGGCGGTCGTTAATGAGCAGTTCTTC. This encodes CASSIPGLAAVVNEQFF. J is TRBJ2-1 and V is TRBV19, with 11 bases lining up with TRBD2. Germline CDR1 and CDR2: LNHDA and SQIVND (reference sequence). The CDR3 length is 17 residues. V lost 2 bases and J lost 7; bases outside the gene matches: 10.

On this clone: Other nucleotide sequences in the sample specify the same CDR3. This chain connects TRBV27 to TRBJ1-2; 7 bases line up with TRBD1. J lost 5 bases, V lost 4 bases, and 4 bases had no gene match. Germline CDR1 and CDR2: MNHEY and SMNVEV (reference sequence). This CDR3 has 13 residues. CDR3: CASSSQGPYGYTF. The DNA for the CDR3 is TGTGCCAGCAGTTCACAGGGGCCATATGGCTACACCTTC.

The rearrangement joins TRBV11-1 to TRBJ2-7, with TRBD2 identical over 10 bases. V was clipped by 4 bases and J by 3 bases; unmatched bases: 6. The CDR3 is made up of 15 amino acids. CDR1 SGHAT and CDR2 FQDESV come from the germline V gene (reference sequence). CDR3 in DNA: TGTGCCAGCAGCTCTAGCGGGAGCCCCATCTACGAGCAGTACTTC. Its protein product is CASSSSGSPIYEQYF.

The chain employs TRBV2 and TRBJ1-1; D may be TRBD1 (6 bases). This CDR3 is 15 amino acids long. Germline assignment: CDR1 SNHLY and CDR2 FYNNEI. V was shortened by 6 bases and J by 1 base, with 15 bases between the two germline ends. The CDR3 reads CASRGAQVANTEAFF. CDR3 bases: TGTGCCAGCAGGGGGGCTCAGGTCGCGAACACTGAAGCTTTCTTT.

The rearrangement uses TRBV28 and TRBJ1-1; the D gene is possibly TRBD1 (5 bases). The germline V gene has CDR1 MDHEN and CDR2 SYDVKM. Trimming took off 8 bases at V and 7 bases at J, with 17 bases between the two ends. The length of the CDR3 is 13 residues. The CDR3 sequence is CASSTGRAREAFF. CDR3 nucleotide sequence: TGTGCCAGCTCTACCGGCAGGGCGCGTGAAGCTTTCTTT.

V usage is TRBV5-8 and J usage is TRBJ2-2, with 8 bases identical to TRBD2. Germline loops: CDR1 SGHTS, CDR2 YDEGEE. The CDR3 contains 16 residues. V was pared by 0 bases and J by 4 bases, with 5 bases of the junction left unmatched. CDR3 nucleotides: TGTGCCAGCAGCTTGGCCAAGACTAGCGCCACCGGGGAGCTGTTTTTT. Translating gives CASSLAKTSATGELFF.

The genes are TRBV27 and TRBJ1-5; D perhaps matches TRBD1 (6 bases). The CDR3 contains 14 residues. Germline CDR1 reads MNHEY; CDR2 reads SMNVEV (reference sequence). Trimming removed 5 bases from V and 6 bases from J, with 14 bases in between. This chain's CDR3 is CASSPQGGSQPQHF. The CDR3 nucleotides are TGTGCCAGCAGTCCACAGGGTGGGAGTCAGCCCCAGCATTTT.

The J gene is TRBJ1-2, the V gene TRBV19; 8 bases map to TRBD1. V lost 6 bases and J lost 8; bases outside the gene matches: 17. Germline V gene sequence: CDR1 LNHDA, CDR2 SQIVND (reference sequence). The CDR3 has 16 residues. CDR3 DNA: TGTGCCAGTAGCATCGACAGGGGACCGGCTACGGGGGGCTACACCTTC. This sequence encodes CASSIDRGPATGGYTF.

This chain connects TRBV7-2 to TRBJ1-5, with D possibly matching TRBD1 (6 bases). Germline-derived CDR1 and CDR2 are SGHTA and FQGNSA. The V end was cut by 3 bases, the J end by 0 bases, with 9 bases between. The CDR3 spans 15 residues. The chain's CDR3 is CASSLGAYSNQPQHF. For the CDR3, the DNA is TGTGCCAGCAGCTTGGGGGCCTATAGCAATCAGCCCCAGCATTTT.

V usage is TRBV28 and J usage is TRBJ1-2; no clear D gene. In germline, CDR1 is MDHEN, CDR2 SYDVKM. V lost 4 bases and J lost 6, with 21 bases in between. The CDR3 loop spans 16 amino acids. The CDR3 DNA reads TGTGCCAGCAGTTCCTCTGACTCAGTCCTTAGACATGGCTACACCTTC. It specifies CASSSSDSVLRHGYTF.

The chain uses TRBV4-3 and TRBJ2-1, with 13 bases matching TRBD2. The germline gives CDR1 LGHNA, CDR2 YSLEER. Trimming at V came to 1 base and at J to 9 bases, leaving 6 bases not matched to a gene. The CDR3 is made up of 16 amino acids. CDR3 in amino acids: CASSQVPGLAGSEQFF. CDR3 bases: TGCGCCAGCAGCCAAGTGCCGGGACTAGCGGGATCTGAGCAGTTCTTC.